These 9 T cell receptor beta chains came from one sample sequenced in a study of blood T cell repertoires in COVID-19. Clones were sequenced by immunoSEQ multiplex PCR, and TCRdb holds only the in-frame ones, with some missing. The sample yields 30,000 to 40,000 clones, roughly 90% seen once. Material: peripheral blood. The receptors were sampled from a human donor in a cohort sampled during active COVID-19.

This chain connects TRBV10-3 to TRBJ1-1, with D possibly being TRBD1 (6 bases). The CDR3 loop spans 14 amino acids. Deletions cut 4 bases from V and 1 base from J, with 10 bases between. Germline V lookup: CDR1 ENHRY, CDR2 SYGVKD. CDR3 sequence (DNA): TGTGCCATCAGTGCCACGGACAGGAACACTGAAGCTTTCTTT. Residues: CAISATDRNTEAFF.

The chain's CDR3 is CASSLRVMNTEAFF. The CDR3 region has the DNA TGTGCCAGCAGCTTGAGGGTGATGAACACTGAAGCTTTCTTT. The J gene is TRBJ1-1, the V gene TRBV7-2, with D unclear. The germline V gene has CDR1 SGHTA and CDR2 FQGNSA. The V and J ends lost 3 bases and 0 bases respectively, with 8 bases between them. CDR3 length equals 14 residues.

The rearrangement joins TRBV11-2 to TRBJ1-5; the match to TRBD1 covers 7 bases. Germline V gives CDR1 SGHAT, CDR2 FQNNGV. The CDR3 runs 13 residues. The V gene end was trimmed by 5 bases and the J gene end by 4 bases; junction bases not matched to a gene: 2. CDR3 sequence (DNA): TGTGCCAGCAGCATGGACAGGAATCAGCCCCAGCATTTT. Its translation is CASSMDRNQPQHF.

This clone was recorded only once. The genes are TRBV30 and TRBJ2-5; D is perhaps TRBD2 (6 bases). V dropped 3 bases and J dropped 5 bases, with 16 bases sitting between them. The CDR3 sequence is 14 residues long. The V gene's germline CDR1 is GTSNPN and CDR2 SVGIG (reference sequence). DNA for the CDR3: TGTGCCTGGAGATCCGGGAGAGGGTTGGAGACCCAGTACTTC. Translated: CAWRSGRGLETQYF.

This chain joins TRBV28 and TRBJ1-5, with D uncertain. The CDR3 is 13 amino acids. CDR1 is MDHEN and CDR2 is SYDVKM in the germline V gene. The V end lost 3 bases, the J end lost 1 base, and 4 bases lay between the germline ends. CDR3 sequence (DNA): TGTGCCAGCAGTTTCGGGAGCAATCAGCCCCAGCATTTT. This gives the protein CASSFGSNQPQHF.

V and J are TRBV3-1 (or the pseudogene TRBV3-2) and TRBJ1-3, with D unclear. Germline CDR1 reads LGHDT; CDR2 reads YNNKEL (reference sequence). Trimming pared 7 bases from V and 1 base from J, leaving 11 bases between. This CDR3 has 14 residues. The CDR3 region has the DNA TGTGCCAGCACCTTTAGCGGGTCTGGAAACACCATATATTTT. Residues: CASTFSGSGNTIYF.

This chain uses TRBV15 with TRBJ1-2; D remains ambiguous. CDR1 and CDR2 (germline): LNHNV, YYDKDF (reference sequence). The CDR3 has 13 residues. V shed 1 base and J shed 3 bases, with 6 bases lying between them. The CDR3 region is CATSRGGDYGYTF. In DNA form, the CDR3 reads TGTGCCACCAGCAGAGGCGGGGACTATGGCTACACCTTC.

The chain joins TRBV4-2 to TRBJ1-4; 9 nucleotides match TRBD1. With V trimmed by 0 bases and J by 7 bases, 6 bases remained unmatched. Germline values: CDR1 LGHNA, CDR2 YNFKEQ. The CDR3 length is 16 residues. CDR3 bases: TGTGCCAGCAGCCAAGATAAAGGACAGGGGAGTGAAAAACTGTTTTTT. Its translation is CASSQDKGQGSEKLFF.

The rearrangement joins TRBV28 to TRBJ1-5; no definite D call. Looked up from germline, CDR1 is MDHEN and CDR2 is SYDVKM. The CDR3 spans 14 residues. Trimming took off 2 bases at V and 4 bases at J, with 9 bases between the two ends. CDR3 in DNA: TGTGCCAGCAGTTTAGGTAGCGGTAATCAGCCCCAGCATTTT. It translates to CASSLGSGNQPQHF.